This entry lists 28 T cell receptor beta chains sequenced from one sample in a study of T cells in Graves' hyperthyroidism and ophthalmopathy. Amplification of TCR beta CDR3 regions used RNA as the template. When the TCR CDR3 underwent first-round RT-PCR, the HTBI primer set was used. Using its own MiXCR run on the multiplex PCR reads, TCRdb lists one record per CDR3 protein. The data show about 600,000 distinct CDR3 sequences, approximately 15% seen once. Sequencing used blood. These receptors all stem from a young woman with Graves' ophthalmopathy.

V usage is TRBV29-1 and J usage is TRBJ2-2, with D unclear. The germline gives CDR1 SQVTM, CDR2 ANQGSEA. This CDR3 has 12 residues. V gave up 4 bases and J gave up 0 bases, with 3 bases separating them. In DNA, the CDR3 is TGCAGCGTTGCCGCGAACACCGGGGAGCTGTTTTTT. Translation: CSVAANTGELFF.

Ten or more counts support this clonotype. The chain joins TRBV7-2 to TRBJ2-3, with 13 bases lining up with TRBD2. The V segment lost 3 bases and the J segment 2 bases; nucleotides outside the gene matches: 5. This CDR3 region has 17 residues. CDR1 is SGHTA, CDR2 FQGNSA, per germline. CDR3 protein: CASSFGLAGAYTDTQYF. CDR3 DNA: TGTGCCAGCAGCTTTGGACTAGCGGGAGCTTACACAGATACGCAGTATTTT.

This clonotype has ten or more counts. The chain has TRBV12-3 or TRBV12-4 and TRBJ2-7; D is possibly TRBD1 or TRBD2 (5 bases each). Trimming removed 3 bases from V and 2 bases from J, with 14 bases in between. There are 15 residues in the CDR3. For the CDR3, the DNA is TGTGCCAGCAGTTTTGTGGGAGAGGGGACCTACGAGCAGTACTTC. Amino acids: CASSFVGEGTYEQYF.

The CDR3 region is CASRDLSSYEQYF. In DNA, the CDR3 is TGTGCCTCAAGGGACCTTAGCTCCTACGAGCAGTACTTC. This chain links TRBV19 with TRBJ2-7; tentatively, D is TRBD1 or TRBD2 (5 bases each). Trimming removed 11 bases from V and 0 bases from J, with 14 bases in between. This CDR3 is built from 13 residues. Looked up from germline, CDR1 is LNHDA and CDR2 is SQIVND (reference sequence).

In this sample, this clonotype turned up many times. The CDR3 DNA reads TGTGCCAGCAGTTTATCGGCACTCGGGGGCCGATGGGATTCACCCCTCCACTTT. Translating it yields CASSLSALGGRWDSPLHF. The rearrangement links TRBV28 to TRBJ1-6; tentative D call: TRBD1 (6 bases). The germline gives CDR1 MDHEN, CDR2 SYDVKM. V shed 1 base and J shed 8 bases, with 21 bases lying between them. This CDR3 has 18 amino acids.

The sample holds many counts of this clonotype. The chain is built from TRBV15 and TRBJ1-6, with unresolved D. This CDR3 is built from 15 residues. The ends were cut back, 5 bases at V and 9 bases at J, with 17 bases in the middle. Germline V gene lookup returns CDR1 LNHNV and CDR2 YYDKDF (reference sequence). CDR3 DNA sequence: TGTGCCACCAGCTCCCTATTGGATAGAGGTTCACCCCTCCACTTT. Protein: CATSSLLDRGSPLHF.

This clonotype has at least ten counts. This chain joins TRBV29-1 and TRBJ1-5; 10 bases are shared with TRBD1. Germline V gives CDR1 SQVTM, CDR2 ANQGSEA. The CDR3 has 16 residues. The V gene end was trimmed by 1 base and the J gene end by 2 bases; junction bases not matched to a gene: 5. The CDR3, as DNA: TGCAGCGTTGAAGTCCCGGGGACAGGGGGCAATCAGCCCCAGCATTTT. Its translation is CSVEVPGTGGNQPQHF.

The chain is built from TRBV4-3 and TRBJ2-5, with 7 bases aligning to TRBD2. The germline V gene encodes CDR1 LGHNA and CDR2 YSLEER. The junction had 11 bases not matched to a gene; V was cut back by 0 bases and J by 1 base. The CDR3 extends over 18 amino acids. In DNA form, the CDR3 reads TGCGCCAGCAGCCAAGACCGTCTGGGGTTAGCGGGCCAAGAGACCCAGTACTTC. Amino acid sequence: CASSQDRLGLAGQETQYF.

This clonotype showed up many times. V gene TRBV7-2 combines with J gene TRBJ2-3; perhaps TRBD2 as D (5 bases). In germline, CDR1 is SGHTA, CDR2 FQGNSA. CDR3 size: 13 residues. V was clipped by 4 bases and J by 7 bases, with 12 bases between them. CDR3 region: CASSSDGRYTQYF. DNA of the CDR3: TGTGCCAGCAGCTCCGATGGGAGATATACGCAGTATTTT. Together with reference TRBV7-2 and TRBJ2-3, the CDR3 gives the full variable domain: GAGVSQSPSNKVTEKGKDVELRCDPISGHTALYWYRQSLGQGLEFLIYFQGNSAPDKSGLPSDRFSAERTGGSVSTLTIQRTQQEDSAVYLCASSSDGRYTQYFGPGTRLTVL.

This clonotype occurred many times. This chain uses TRBV28 with TRBJ1-1, with D unclear. The V end lost 3 bases, the J end lost 7 bases, and 21 bases lay between the germline ends. The CDR3 spans 16 residues. Germline assignment: CDR1 MDHEN and CDR2 SYDVKM. The CDR3 nucleotides read TGTGCCAGCAGTTTTGGCGGGGATCCCGGAGGCCATGAAGCTTTCTTT. As protein: CASSFGGDPGGHEAFF.

This chain links TRBV4-1 with TRBJ1-5; a possible D gene is TRBD1 (5 bases). The CDR3 contains 19 residues. The germline CDR1 and CDR2 sequences are MGHRA and YSYEKL. With 1 base removed from V and 4 bases from J, the gap between germline ends came to 23 bases. The CDR3 DNA reads as TGCGCCAGCAGCCAAGGGTTTAAGGGGCCCTTCCCCCCTAATCAGCCCCAGCATTTT. It yields the protein CASSQGFKGPFPPNQPQHF.

The table lists this clonotype with a few counts. The chain recombines TRBV7-9 with TRBJ1-2, with 9 bases that match TRBD1. The CDR3 is made up of 14 amino acids. V was clipped by 3 bases and J by 4 bases; unmatched bases: 3. Germline CDR1 reads SEHNR; CDR2 reads FQNEAQ (reference sequence). The chain's CDR3 is CASSLGDRVYGYTF. Written as DNA, the CDR3 is TGTGCCAGCAGCTTGGGGGACAGGGTCTATGGCTACACCTTC.

This chain uses TRBV6-1 with TRBJ1-2, with 7 bases identical to TRBD1. The length of the CDR3 is 12 residues. V gave up 5 bases and J gave up 8 bases; unmatched junction bases: 5. The germline V gene has CDR1 MNHNS and CDR2 SASEGT. CDR3 residues: CASSPRQGGYTF. CDR3 sequence (DNA): TGTGCCAGCAGTCCTAGACAGGGCGGCTACACCTTC.

This clonotype was observed a handful of times. The rearrangement links TRBV9 to TRBJ2-7; D gene ambiguous. The CDR3 totals 14 residues. The V and J ends lost 1 base and 5 bases respectively, with 13 bases between them. CDR1 and CDR2 (germline): SGDLS, YYNGEE. CDR3 sequence reads: CASSVMAVTDEQYF. The CDR3 nucleotides are TGTGCCAGCAGCGTAATGGCAGTTACAGACGAGCAGTACTTC.

This clonotype was detected a few times. The chain employs TRBV7-8 and TRBJ2-4, with no clear D. V lost 0 bases and J lost 6, with 3 bases in between. The CDR3 has 12 amino acids. Germline values: CDR1 SGHVS, CDR2 FQNEAQ. CDR3 residues: CASSLAGNIQYF. Here the CDR3 DNA reads TGTGCCAGCAGCTTAGCGGGAAACATTCAGTACTTC.

This clonotype was recorded a few times. The V call is TRBV20-1, the J call TRBJ2-5, with TRBD2 matching 9 bases. This CDR3 comprises 15 residues. Trimming at V came to 5 bases and at J to 4 bases, leaving 11 bases not matched to a gene. Germline lookup yields CDR1 DFQATT and CDR2 SNEGSKA (reference sequence). CDR3 nucleotides: TGCAGTGCTGGGACCACCCAACTAGCGGGAGAGACCCAGTACTTC. It translates to CSAGTTQLAGETQYF.

J is TRBJ2-3 and V is TRBV7-3; D not certain. CDR1 is SGHTA and CDR2 is FQGTGA in the germline V gene. The CDR3 covers 13 residues. With 5 bases removed from V and 0 bases from J, the gap between germline ends came to 6 bases. The CDR3, as DNA: TGTGCCAGCAGCATGATTAGCACAGATACGCAGTATTTT. As protein: CASSMISTDTQYF.

For this clonotype: A read error may account for a junction end that differs from germline. J is TRBJ1-2 and V is TRBV12-3 or TRBV12-4, with a weak D call TRBD1 (6 bases). The CDR3 contains 15 residues. CDR3: CAGSSLTGSNYGYTF. CDR3 nucleotides: TGTGCCGGCAGTTCCTTGACAGGTTCTAACTATGGCTACACCTTC.

The chain employs TRBV24-1 and TRBJ2-7; D uncertain. The CDR3 is 13 amino acids. Germline CDR1 KGHDR, CDR2 SFDVKD. V lost 2 bases and J 6 bases, leaving 10 bases between the germline ends. The CDR3 is CATSDSKVGEQYF. The CDR3 coding sequence is TGTGCCACCAGTGATTCGAAGGTTGGCGAGCAGTACTTC.

This clonotype was recorded at least ten times. The chain recombines TRBV6-2 or TRBV6-3 with TRBJ2-2; TRBD1 might be the D (6 bases). This CDR3 comprises 16 residues. Trimming shortened V by 2 bases and J by 3 bases, and 13 bases separated the two germline ends. The germline V gene encodes CDR1 MNHEY and CDR2 SVGEGT. The CDR3 protein is CASSYADSRHTGELFF. In DNA, the CDR3 is TGTGCCAGCAGTTACGCGGACAGCCGCCACACCGGGGAGCTGTTTTTT.

The table lists this clonotype with many counts. The CDR3 DNA reads TGTGCCAGCAGCCACGGGACTAGCGGGAGTTTAGCAGATACGCAGTATTTT. It encodes CASSHGTSGSLADTQYF. This chain joins TRBV28 and TRBJ2-3; the match to TRBD2 covers 14 bases. CDR1 is MDHEN, CDR2 SYDVKM, per germline. The CDR3 length is 17 residues. The trim removed 6 bases at V and 4 bases at J, leaving 9 bases unmatched.

The table lists this clonotype with many counts. The chain is built from TRBV20-1 and TRBJ2-7; 9 positions agree with TRBD2. The germline V gene encodes CDR1 DFQATT and CDR2 SNEGSKA (reference sequence). J gave up 5 bases and V 6 bases, and 11 bases lay outside the gene matches. This CDR3 is 14 amino acids long. The CDR3 spells CSALSGREFDEQYF. The CDR3 nucleotides are TGCAGTGCCCTTAGCGGGAGAGAATTCGACGAGCAGTACTTC.

This clonotype was observed many times. The chain employs TRBV12-3 or TRBV12-4 and TRBJ2-3; 7 bases are a match to TRBD2. V trimming: 4 bases; J trimming: 4 bases; junction bases outside the gene matches: 5. The CDR3 contains 14 residues. In DNA, the CDR3 is TGTGCCAGCAGTTCTAGCGGCGGGGCAGATACGCAGTATTTT. Protein sequence: CASSSSGGADTQYF.

This clonotype was observed many times. The chain carries TRBV2 and TRBJ2-5; 8 positions agree with TRBD2. The CDR3 extends over 14 amino acids. Germline trimming cut 3 bases from V and 5 bases from J; bases unmatched to any gene: 5. CDR1 and CDR2 from the germline V gene are SNHLY and FYNNEI. The CDR3 spells CASSERASGETQYF. CDR3 nucleotides: TGTGCCAGCAGTGAGCGGGCTAGCGGGGAGACCCAGTACTTC.

This clonotype was detected many times. The rearrangement links TRBV5-1 to TRBJ1-1; D remains ambiguous. The CDR3 spans 14 residues. Germline CDR1 is SGHRS and CDR2 is YFSETQ. V shed 4 bases and J shed 6 bases, with 16 bases lying between them. This chain's CDR3 is CASSPSRGGSEAFF. CDR3 coding DNA: TGCGCCAGCAGCCCTTCCCGAGGAGGATCTGAAGCTTTCTTT.

This clonotype was detected ten times or more. The chain carries TRBV5-1 and TRBJ2-7, with 10 positions matching TRBD2. The CDR3 loop spans 15 amino acids. The germline V gene encodes CDR1 SGHRS and CDR2 YFSETQ. Trimming at V came to 0 bases and at J to 6 bases, leaving 6 bases not matched to a gene. The CDR3 DNA reads as TGCGCCAGCAGCTTGGGAGCGGGAGGGCCGTCCGAGCAGTACTTC. Translating it yields CASSLGAGGPSEQYF.

This clonotype occurred many times. The chain links TRBV7-9 to TRBJ2-1; D remains ambiguous. The V end lost 3 bases, the J end lost 0 bases, and 9 bases lay between the germline ends. The CDR3 extends over 15 amino acids. Germline CDR1 SEHNR, CDR2 FQNEAQ (reference sequence). The CDR3 is CASSLTVGSYNEQFF. In DNA, the CDR3 is TGTGCCAGCAGCTTGACCGTGGGCTCCTACAATGAGCAGTTCTTC.

This clonotype was counted at least ten times. V is TRBV7-2 and J is TRBJ2-5, with D possibly TRBD1 on 7 matching bases. V gave up 2 bases and J gave up 4 bases, with 23 bases separating them. CDR1 and CDR2 from the germline V gene are SGHTA and FQGNSA. There are 18 residues in the CDR3. CDR3 in amino acids: CASSLSSRVGGGRETQYF. CDR3 DNA sequence: TGTGCCAGCAGCTTATCCTCCCGGGTTGGAGGGGGCCGAGAGACCCAGTACTTC.